This TCR beta chain was profiled in a study of T-cell memory formation after mild COVID-19. Study observations and caveats: Of the contracting clones, CD4+ ones lay mainly in CM and EM, and CD8+ ones in EMRA. Researchers could not confirm that second-wave clones peaking on day 37 targeted SARS-CoV-2. Day 15 to 85 contractors were CD4/CD8 balanced; later expanders leaned CD4+.

The CDR3 has 14 residues. Germline-derived CDR1 and CDR2 are PRHDT and FYEKMQ (reference sequence). With 5 bases removed from V and 4 bases from J, the gap between germline ends came to 11 bases. Libraries for TCRalpha and TCRbeta carried sample barcodes and unique molecular identifiers via 5'RACE. TCRdb reprocessed the 5' RACE reads with MiXCR, giving one entry per CDR3 protein. The table lists 50,000 to 60,000 distinct CDR3 sequences, 25% to 30% of them singletons. This clonotype was detected a few times. Its antigen is unidentified. The sequence came from a man between 18 and 35 years old who had mild COVID-19 (a few samples of this study predate the infection). Cell type and time point are not known. This chain connects TRBV13 to TRBJ1-4; the D is unclear. Sequencing used PBMCs or a T cell subset sorted from them (not recorded which). The CDR3 region has the DNA TGTGCCAGCAGCCTCCAGGCGTATAATGAAAAACTGTTTTTT. It yields the protein CASSLQAYNEKLFF. Filled out from reference TRBV13 and TRBJ1-4, the complete variable domain reads AAGVIQSPRHLIKEKRETATLKCYPIPRHDTVYWYQQGPGQDPQFLISFYEKMQSDKGSIPDRFSAQQFSDYHSELNMSSLELGDSALYFCASSLQAYNEKLFFGSGTQLSVL.